A selection of T cell receptor beta chains follows, all from one sample in a study of T cells in Graves' hyperthyroidism and ophthalmopathy. TCRdb reanalysed the multiplex PCR reads using MiXCR and keeps one entry per CDR3 protein. The data contain about 610,000 distinct CDR3 sequences, roughly 15% of them singletons. Specimen: blood. These receptors came from a woman aged 40 to 55 with Graves' ophthalmopathy. CDR3s include the opening cysteine and the closing phenylalanine or tryptophan. D genes are given only for firm matches. Clone size is given for some rows only: seen once, a few or many times, or a class if the clone is expanded.

D	size	J	V	CDR3	DNA
TRBD2	few	TRBJ2-5	TRBV4-2	CASSQGGSGRGVETQYF	TGTGCCAGCAGCCAAGGGGGTAGCGGGCGAGGAGTAGAGACCCAGTACTTC
NA	many	TRBJ1-1	TRBV2	CASSEGRVFTEAFF	TGTGCCAGCAGTGAAGGACGAGTGTTCACTGAAGCTTTCTTT
TRBD2	few	TRBJ2-2	TRBV7-6	CASSLRLAGGPSTGELFF	TGTGCCAGCAGCCTCCGGCTAGCGGGAGGGCCGAGCACCGGGGAGCTGTTTTTT
NA	NA	TRBJ2-3	TRBV15	CATSRGGTTDTQYF	TGTGCCACCAGCAGAGGGGGGACCACAGATACGCAGTATTTT
TRBD1	NA	TRBJ1-1	TRBV3-1	CASSRTGVDAFF	TGTGCCAGCAGCCGGACAGGGGTAGACGCTTTCTTT
TRBD2	many	TRBJ2-7	TRBV20-1	CSARDPRSGSLYEQYF	TGCAGTGCTAGAGATCCTCGTAGCGGGAGTCTCTACGAGCAGTACTTC
TRBD2	many	TRBJ2-5	TRBV20-1	CSAVTSGQETQYF	TGCAGTGCGGTAACTAGCGGCCAAGAGACCCAGTACTTC
TRBD1	many	TRBJ2-5	TRBV12-3/TRBV12-4	CASSSKGAGETQYF	TGTGCCAGCAGTTCGAAGGGGGCGGGAGAGACCCAGTACTTC
NA	many	TRBJ2-2	TRBV12-3/TRBV12-4	CASSRSTGELFF	TGTGCCAGCAGTCGCAGCACCGGGGAGCTGTTTTTT
NA	many	TRBJ2-7	TRBV6-5	CASSYSSPGPSYEQYF	TGTGCCAGCAGTTACTCGTCACCGGGACCTTCCTACGAGCAGTACTTC
TRBD1	few	TRBJ2-5	TRBV18	CASSRQGQGQETQYF	TGTGCCAGCTCACGACAGGGTCAGGGCCAAGAGACCCAGTACTTC
NA	many	TRBJ2-7	TRBV11-3	CASSLLWASGNGEQYF	TGTGCCAGCAGCTTACTTTGGGCATCGGGGAACGGCGAGCAGTACTTC
NA	many	TRBJ2-7	TRBV19	CASSFYHGNFYEQYF	TGTGCCAGTAGTTTTTATCACGGCAATTTCTACGAGCAGTACTTC
NA	many	TRBJ1-5	TRBV28	CASSLWGSWNQPQHF	TGTGCCAGCAGTTTATGGGGGAGTTGGAATCAGCCCCAGCATTTT
TRBD1	NA	TRBJ1-1	TRBV19	CASSIGRGRPHTEAFF	TGTGCCAGTAGTATAGGAAGGGGGCGACCCCACACTGAAGCTTTCTTT
NA	many	TRBJ1-2	TRBV19	CASTSLADYGYTF	TGTGCCAGTACATCGTTGGCAGACTATGGCTACACCTTC
NA	many	TRBJ2-5	TRBV9	CASSVATWREETQYF	TGTGCCAGCAGCGTAGCTACCTGGAGGGAAGAGACCCAGTACTTC
NA	many	TRBJ1-1	TRBV6-5	CASSTPRGGEAFF	TGTGCCAGCAGTACCCCCCGAGGGGGTGAAGCTTTCTTT
NA	many	TRBJ1-5	TRBV12-3/TRBV12-4	CASSLKGAHNQPQHF	TGTGCCAGCAGTTTGAAAGGGGCCCACAATCAGCCCCAGCATTTT
TRBD1	many	TRBJ1-1	TRBV12-3/TRBV12-4	CASTRQGRTEAFF	TGTGCCAGCACGAGACAGGGACGGACTGAAGCTTTCTTT
NA	many	TRBJ2-5	TRBV5-6	CASSFLDPSQETQYF	TGTGCCAGCAGCTTCCTCGACCCCAGCCAAGAGACCCAGTACTTC
TRBD2	NA	TRBJ2-2	TRBV7-2	CASSGSGIGGGELFF	TGTGCCAGCAGCGGGAGCGGGATTGGAGGCGGGGAGCTGTTTTTT
NA	few	TRBJ1-2	TRBV10-3	CAISESKDLHTF	TGTGCCATCAGTGAGTCAAAGGATCTCCACACCTTC
TRBD2	NA	TRBJ2-5	TRBV5-1	CASSTGTSGRAARETQYF	TGCGCCAGCAGCACCGGGACTAGCGGGAGGGCCGCGCGAGAGACCCAGTACTTC
NA	many	TRBJ1-2	TRBV6-1	CASYGSNYGYTF	TGTGCCAGCTATGGATCTAACTATGGCTACACCTTC
NA	few	TRBJ2-2	TRBV20-1	CSAAGDTGELFF	TGCAGTGCCGCCGGGGACACCGGGGAGCTGTTTTTT
NA	many	TRBJ1-5	TRBV12-3/TRBV12-4	CASTNEKDQPQHF	TGTGCCAGCACTAATGAGAAGGATCAGCCCCAGCATTTT
TRBD1	NA	TRBJ1-1	TRBV11-3	CASSPRTGAKLEAFF	TGTGCCAGCAGCCCCCGGACAGGGGCAAAACTTGAAGCTTTCTTT
NA	many	TRBJ1-1	TRBV10-3	CAIRVGSNTEAFF	TGTGCCATCAGAGTTGGGTCCAACACTGAAGCTTTCTTT
NA	many	TRBJ1-3	TRBV29-1	CSVQSLDGSGNTIYF	TGCAGCGTCCAGAGCTTGGACGGCTCTGGAAACACCATATATTTT
NA	many	TRBJ2-7	TRBV27	CASSLRGLSSYEQYF	TGTGCCAGCAGTTTACGGGGGCTTAGCTCCTACGAGCAGTACTTC
NA	many	TRBJ1-5	TRBV6-2/TRBV6-3	CASSYSPTTGDQPQHF	TGTGCCAGCAGTTACTCGCCTACCACAGGTGATCAGCCCCAGCATTTT
TRBD1	NA	TRBJ1-1	TRBV20-1	CSAPNRGTENTEAFF	TGCAGTGCTCCGAATAGAGGGACAGAGAACACTGAAGCTTTCTTT